These 10 T cell receptor beta chains originate from one sample sequenced in a study of monozygotic twins with inflammatory bowel disease. TCRdb reworked the 5' RACE reads into one entry per CDR3 protein, no DNA. The sample includes approximately 400,000 distinct CDR3 sequences. Sample: blood. All receptors come from a human donor with ulcerative colitis or Crohn's disease, or a healthy co-twin of an affected twin (not recorded which).

J is TRBJ2-3 and V is TRBV18. The CDR3 extends over 13 amino acids. Germline-derived CDR1 and CDR2 are KGHSH and LQKENI. Here the CDR3 reads CASSQDWGDTQYF.

The chain is built from TRBV6-2 or TRBV6-3 and TRBJ2-1. Germline loops: CDR1 MNHEY, CDR2 SVGEGT. This CDR3 spans 17 amino acids. The CDR3 loop reads CASSYPDFRSSYNEQFF.

The J gene is TRBJ1-5, the V gene TRBV12-3 or TRBV12-4. The CDR3 is 18 amino acids. CDR3 sequence: CASSFMGSRFVGNQPQHF.

The V gene is TRBV20-1, the J gene TRBJ1-5. The V gene's germline CDR1 is DFQATT and CDR2 SNEGSKA (reference sequence). CDR3 length: 12 amino acids. This chain's CDR3 is CSAIEFGQPQHF.

This chain links TRBV5-6 with TRBJ2-1; TCRdb's assignment of TRBD2 cannot be checked, as there is no DNA. CDR1 is SGHDT, CDR2 YYEEEE, per germline. This CDR3 spans 16 amino acids. The CDR3 sequence: CASSLGAGWPYNEQFF. The full variable domain, with the rest looked up from reference TRBV5-6 and TRBJ2-1, is DAGVTQSPTHLIKTRGQQVTLRCSPKSGHDTVSWYQQALGQGPQFIFQYYEEEERQRGNFPDRFSGHQFPNYSSELNVNALLLGDSALYLCASSLGAGWPYNEQFFGPGTRLTVL.

This sequence joins TRBV20-1 and TRBJ1-1; the D call from TCRdb, TRBD1, cannot be confirmed without DNA. The length of the CDR3 is 12 residues. CDR1 is DFQATT, CDR2 SNEGSKA, per germline (reference sequence). The CDR3 spells CSANPGNHRAFF.

This sequence joins TRBV4-1 and TRBJ2-3; TCRdb's D gene call, TRBD1, goes unchecked for lack of DNA. There are 19 residues in the CDR3. From germline, CDR1 is MGHRA and CDR2 YSYEKL. The CDR3 region is CASSHPKESRDWGPDTQYF.

This sequence joins TRBV27 and TRBJ2-5; the TCRdb D gene call, TRBD2, has no DNA to confirm it. Germline CDR1 reads MNHEY; CDR2 reads SMNVEV (reference sequence). This CDR3 spans 14 amino acids. CDR3 in amino acids: CASSFAGLGETQYF.

V usage is TRBV5-1 and J usage is TRBJ2-3; TCRdb lists TRBD2, though no DNA is available to test this call. This CDR3 is 17 amino acids long. Germline V lookup: CDR1 SGHRS, CDR2 YFSETQ. The CDR3 region is CASSPGRTSGSADTQYF.

This chain's CDR3 is CASSPDPANTGELFF. The chain uses TRBV7-2 and TRBJ2-2. The CDR3 totals 15 residues. CDR1 is SGHTA, CDR2 FQGNSA, per germline.